The rows below give T cell receptor beta chains drawn from one sample of a study. MiXCR, run by TCRdb on the 5' RACE reads, gives a single entry per CDR3 protein. The table records about 6,700 distinct CDR3 sequences, about 50% of them present only once. Sequencing was done on a sample of naive CD4+ T cells sorted from a lymph node. The receptors stem from a female donor with breast cancer. Each CDR3 is given with its conserved first and last residue. A D gene is named only where the DNA matches it firmly. The size entry is marked missing in some rows and otherwise reads once, few, many or a size class.

cdr3_aa cdr3_nt v_call d_call clone_size j_call
CASSRTGTNTEAFF TGTGCCAGTAGTAGGACAGGGACGAACACTGAAGCTTTCTTT TRBV19 TRBD1 NA TRBJ1-1
CASRQGAGETQYF TGTGCCAGCAGACAGGGGGCCGGAGAGACCCAGTACTTC TRBV12-3/TRBV12-4 TRBD1 few TRBJ2-5
CASSKTSGRAFGETQYF TGCGCCAGCAGCAAGACTAGCGGGAGGGCCTTTGGCGAGACCCAGTACTTC TRBV5-1 TRBD2 NA TRBJ2-5
CASSVDSRVVTQFF TGTGCCAGCAGCGTAGATAGCAGGGTTGTCACGCAGTTCTTC TRBV9 NA NA TRBJ2-1
CASSYPEGRDGEQYF TGTGCCAGCAGTTACCCCGAGGGGAGAGACGGCGAGCAGTACTTC TRBV6-6 NA NA TRBJ2-7
CASSPGQSISSYEQYF TGTGCCAGCAGTCCGGGACAGTCCATCAGCTCCTACGAGCAGTATTTC TRBV12-3/TRBV12-4 TRBD1 NA TRBJ2-7
CSARDGRAGTQYF TGCAGTGCTAGAGACGGGAGGGCCGGGACCCAGTACTTC TRBV20-1 TRBD2 few TRBJ2-5
CASSLRRETQYF TGTGCCAGCAGCTTAAGGAGAGAGACCCAGTACTTC TRBV13 NA NA TRBJ2-5
CASGGRGQNEKLFF TGTGCCAGCGGGGGCAGGGGGCAAAATGAAAAACTGTTTTTT TRBV3-1 TRBD1 NA TRBJ1-4
CASSGQIYEQYF TGTGCCAGCAGTGGGCAGATATACGAGCAGTACTTC TRBV6-1 NA few TRBJ2-7
CAVSERGAGSYNEQFF TGTGCCGTCAGTGAGCGAGGGGCGGGGAGCTACAATGAGCAGTTCTTC TRBV10-3 NA once TRBJ2-1
CAISAEGNEQYF TGTGCCATCAGTGCAGAAGGGAACGAGCAGTACTTC TRBV10-3 NA few TRBJ2-7
CASSKGQGFDGYTF TGTGCCAGCAGCAAGGGACAGGGTTTCGATGGCTACACCTTC TRBV7-9 TRBD1 NA TRBJ1-2
CSAAQGYTF TGCAGTGCGGCCCAGGGCTACACCTTC TRBV20-1 NA NA TRBJ1-2
CASSLGGTSGGSQLF TGTGCCAGCAGTTTAGGTGGGACTAGCGGGGGGTCGCAGCTCTTC TRBV12-3/TRBV12-4 TRBD2 NA TRBJ2-1
CASRPVEGLGEKLFF TGCGCCAGCAGGCCCGTCGAGGGGCTGGGAGAAAAACTGTTTTTT TRBV4-1 NA NA TRBJ1-4
CASSPNRGQETQYF TGTGCCAGCAGTCCTAACAGGGGCCAAGAGACCCAGTACTTC TRBV7-9 TRBD1 few TRBJ2-5
CASSLVSTTDTQYF TGTGCCAGCAGCTTAGTTTCCACCACAGATACGCAGTATTTT TRBV11-3 NA NA TRBJ2-3
CAISKTGDREQYF TGTGCCATCAGTAAGACAGGGGACCGGGAGCAGTACTTC TRBV10-3 TRBD1 few TRBJ2-7
CASRRDRAGRDTQYF TGTGCCAGCAGACGGGACAGGGCTGGTAGAGATACGCAGTATTTT TRBV7-9 TRBD1 NA TRBJ2-3
CASSQGSGDSYEQYF TGTGCCAGCAGCCAAGGGAGCGGGGACAGCTACGAGCAGTACTTC TRBV4-2 NA once TRBJ2-7
CASSYQDEQYF TGTGCCAGCAGCTACCAGGACGAGCAGTACTTC TRBV7-9 NA NA TRBJ2-7
CATNMGDTGELFF TGTGCCACCAACATGGGAGACACCGGGGAGCTGTTTTTT TRBV10-3 NA medium-sized TRBJ2-2
CASTGQRGTEASF TGTGCCAGCACCGGACAGAGGGGCACTGAAGCTTCCTTT TRBV6-1 NA once TRBJ1-1
CASTRFAGGQPQHF TGTGCCAGCACGAGGTTCGCGGGGGGTCAGCCCCAGCATTTT TRBV7-6 NA NA TRBJ1-5
CASSDTSSSGNTTYF TGCGCCAGCAGCGACACATCGAGCTCTGGAAACACCACATATTTT TRBV5-1 NA NA TRBJ1-3
CAWTRDRFNYGYTF TGTGCCTGGACCAGGGACAGATTTAACTATGGCTACACCTTC TRBV30 TRBD1 once TRBJ1-2
CSARDRARGETQYF TGCAGTGCTAGAGATCGCGCTAGGGGGGAGACCCAGTACTTC TRBV20-1 NA few TRBJ2-5
CRAPIRGRGSPLHF TGCAGAGCTCCGATACGGGGGAGGGGGTCACCCCTCCACTTT TRBV20-1 NA once TRBJ1-6
CASSLGPNNEQFF TGTGCCAGCAGCTTAGGGCCGAATAATGAGCAGTTCTTC TRBV7-3 NA few TRBJ2-1
CASSQDWTRGAFF TGTGCCAGCAGCCAAGATTGGACCAGAGGAGCTTTCTTT TRBV3-1 NA NA TRBJ1-1
CASSSGLAEETQYF TGTGCCAGCAGCTCCGGTCTAGCGGAAGAGACCCAGTACTTC TRBV7-9 TRBD2 NA TRBJ2-5
CSSVSGNTIYF TGCTCTTCCGTCTCTGGAAACACCATATATTTT TRBV20-1 NA NA TRBJ1-3
CSARIGQAPEQYF TGCAGTGCTAGAATCGGGCAGGCCCCCGAGCAGTACTTC TRBV20-1 NA NA TRBJ2-7
CSARDKGDTQYF TGCAGTGCTAGAGACAAAGGAGATACGCAGTATTTT TRBV20-1 NA NA TRBJ2-3
CASSEMAGGYWNTEAFF TGTGCCAGCAGTGAAATGGCGGGGGGCTACTGGAACACTGAAGCTTTCTTT TRBV6-4 NA NA TRBJ1-1
CSASGLASTDTQYF TGCAGTGCTTCGGGACTGGCTAGCACAGATACGCAGTATTTT TRBV20-1 NA NA TRBJ2-3
CASSEPANTEAFF TGTGCCAGCAGTGAACCAGCTAACACTGAAGCTTTCTTT TRBV25-1 NA few TRBJ1-1
CASSPLGTSHNEQFF TGCGCCAGCAGCCCCCTAGGGACTAGCCACAATGAGCAGTTCTTC TRBV4-1 TRBD2 NA TRBJ2-1
CASSPGPSYEQYF TGCGCCAGCAGCCCCGGGCCTTCCTACGAGCAGTACTTC TRBV4-1 NA few TRBJ2-7
CSVGINEKLFF TGCAGCGTAGGGATTAATGAAAAACTGTTTTTT TRBV29-1 NA few TRBJ1-4
CASSVAPGAPLHF TGTGCCAGCAGCGTAGCCCCCGGGGCACCCCTCCACTTT TRBV9 NA NA TRBJ1-6
CASSRGAPEQFF TGTGCCAGCAGTAGGGGGGCGCCTGAGCAGTTCTTC TRBV12-3/TRBV12-4 NA NA TRBJ2-1